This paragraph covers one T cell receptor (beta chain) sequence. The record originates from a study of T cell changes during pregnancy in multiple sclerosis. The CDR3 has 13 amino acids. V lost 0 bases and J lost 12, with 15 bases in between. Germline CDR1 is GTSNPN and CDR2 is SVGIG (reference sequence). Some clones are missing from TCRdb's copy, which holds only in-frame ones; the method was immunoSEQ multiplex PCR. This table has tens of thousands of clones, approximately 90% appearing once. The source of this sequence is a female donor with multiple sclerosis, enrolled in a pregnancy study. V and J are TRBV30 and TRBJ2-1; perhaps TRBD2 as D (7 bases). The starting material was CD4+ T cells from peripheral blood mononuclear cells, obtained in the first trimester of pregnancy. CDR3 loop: CAWSVIGGALQFF. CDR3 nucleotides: TGTGCCTGGAGTGTTATAGGGGGGGCCTTGCAGTTCTTC. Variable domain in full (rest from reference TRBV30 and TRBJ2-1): SQTIHQWPATLVQPVGSPLSLECTVEGTSNPNLYWYRQAAGRGLQLLFYSVGIGQISSEVPQNLSASRPQDRQFILSSKKLLLSDSGFYLCAWSVIGGALQFFGPGTRLTVL.